Listed below are T cell receptor beta chains from one sample, sequenced in a study of T cell responses to AZD1222 COVID-19 vaccine. The repertoire was sequenced with immunoSEQ multiplex PCR; TCRdb's copy has only in-frame clones and lacks some. The repertoire holds about 100,000 clones, with about 88% as singletons. The specimen was peripheral blood, collected on day 0 of AZD1222 vaccination. These receptors all come from an adult in good health. The CDR3 runs from the conserved cysteine through the conserved F or W. The D gene is left open where the match is weak. Rows may omit the clone size; those that give it use once, few, many or a size class.

v_call	clone_size	j_call	d_call	cdr3_aa	cdr3_nt
TRBV5-5	-	TRBJ1-1	TRBD1	CASSLGQGAYTEAFF	TGTGCCAGCAGCTTGGGGCAGGGGGCTTACACTGAAGCTTTCTTT
TRBV9	-	TRBJ2-5	TRBD2	CASSLTGTSQETQYF	TGTGCCAGCAGCTTGACCGGGACTAGCCAAGAGACCCAGTACTTC
TRBV2	-	TRBJ2-2	-	CASSVTGADTGELFF	TGTGCCAGCAGTGTGACGGGAGCGGACACCGGGGAGCTGTTTTTT
TRBV5-1	-	TRBJ1-5	-	CASSPGPSADNQPQHF	TGCGCCAGCAGCCCGGGCCCATCGGCCGACAATCAGCCCCAGCATTTT
TRBV7-2	-	TRBJ1-5	-	CASSLEQVGNQPQHF	TGTGCCAGCAGCTTAGAACAGGTGGGCAATCAGCCCCAGCATTTT
TRBV6-2/TRBV6-3	-	TRBJ1-2	-	CASSYWGERNGYTF	TGTGCCAGCAGTTACTGGGGGGAAAGGAATGGCTACACCTTC
TRBV25-1	-	TRBJ1-3	-	CASSDRPLGGNTIYF	TGTGCCAGCAGTGATCGGCCCTTGGGGGGAAACACCATATATTTT
TRBV28	-	TRBJ1-6	TRBD1	CASTYLGQDNSPLHF	TGTGCCAGCACCTACCTTGGACAGGATAATTCACCCCTCCACTTT
TRBV9	-	TRBJ1-6	-	CASSVTNSPLHF	TGTGCCAGCAGTGTGACGAATTCACCCCTCCACTTT
TRBV5-4	-	TRBJ2-1	TRBD2	CASTTGLGFLDEQFF	TGTGCCAGCACCACCGGACTAGGGTTTTTGGATGAGCAGTTCTTC
TRBV7-8	-	TRBJ1-2	-	CASSQGHANYGYTF	TGTGCCAGCAGCCAAGGACACGCTAACTATGGCTACACCTTC
TRBV6-5	-	TRBJ2-7	-	CASSYVGSSYEQYF	TGTGCCAGCAGTTACGTAGGCAGCTCCTACGAGCAGTACTTC
TRBV19	once	TRBJ2-5	TRBD2	CASSTSGVETQYF	TGTGCCAGTAGCACTAGCGGGGTAGAGACCCAGTACTTC
TRBV5-6	-	TRBJ1-6	-	CASSAGRKNSPLHF	TGTGCCAGCAGCGCGGGACGCAAAAATTCACCCCTCCACTTT
TRBV7-2	-	TRBJ2-7	TRBD1	CASSLDRGGVYEQYF	TGTGCCAGCAGCTTAGACAGGGGTGGGGTCTACGAGCAGTACTTC
TRBV27	-	TRBJ1-5	TRBD1	CASSRSGGPQHF	TGTGCCAGCAGTCGCTCAGGGGGGCCCCAGCATTTT
TRBV4-2	-	TRBJ1-3	-	CASSQVGTESGNTIYF	TGTGCCAGCAGCCAAGTGGGGACGGAATCTGGAAACACCATATATTTT
TRBV6-6	-	TRBJ2-7	-	CASSYSQGTYEQYF	TGTGCCAGCAGTTACTCTCAGGGAACCTACGAGCAGTACTTC
TRBV6-5	once	TRBJ1-5	-	CASSYSAQWEPQHF	TGTGCCAGCAGTTACTCTGCCCAGTGGGAGCCCCAGCATTTT
TRBV28	-	TRBJ1-5	-	CASSLAGINQPQHF	TGTGCCAGCAGTTTGGCCGGGATCAATCAGCCCCAGCATTTT
TRBV7-8	once	TRBJ1-4	-	CASRRAGSYEKLFF	TGTGCCAGCAGGCGGGCAGGATCATATGAAAAACTGTTTTTT
TRBV11-2	-	TRBJ2-3	TRBD2	CASSKRTSGDHTDTQYF	TGTGCCAGCAGCAAGCGGACTAGCGGGGATCACACAGATACGCAGTATTTT
TRBV5-1	-	TRBJ1-1	TRBD1	CASSRDRGAMNTEAFF	TGCGCCAGCAGCCGGGACAGGGGCGCTATGAACACTGAAGCTTTCTTT
TRBV10-3	-	TRBJ2-4	-	CAISESTRGEGAKNIQYF	TGTGCCATCAGTGAGTCGACTCGTGGCGAAGGGGCCAAAAACATTCAGTACTTC
TRBV19	-	TRBJ1-4	-	CASRNTFRDEKLFF	TGTGCCAGCCGTAATACCTTCCGGGACGAAAAACTGTTTTTT
TRBV19	-	TRBJ2-5	-	CASSLEETQYF	TGTGCCAGTAGTCTAGAGGAGACCCAGTACTTC
TRBV27	-	TRBJ2-5	-	CASSLQGRDGETQYF	TGTGCCAGCAGCCTACAGGGCAGGGACGGGGAGACCCAGTACTTC
TRBV7-2	-	TRBJ1-2	-	CASSSEPFYGYTF	TGTGCCAGCAGCTCGGAGCCTTTCTATGGCTACACCTTC
TRBV27	-	TRBJ2-1	TRBD2	CASSSLTPSGRNPYISYNEQFF	TGTGCCAGCAGTTCTCTAACACCTAGCGGGAGAAATCCATACATAAGTTACAATGAGCAGTTCTTC
TRBV6-1	-	TRBJ1-5	-	CASSEGSRQPQHF	TGTGCCAGCAGTGAAGGGTCGAGACAGCCCCAGCATTTT
TRBV28	-	TRBJ2-5	TRBD2	CASSSGLEETQYF	TGTGCCAGCAGTTCCGGACTAGAAGAGACCCAGTACTTC
TRBV15	-	TRBJ2-1	TRBD2	CATSRVGRGGHNEQFF	TGTGCCACCAGCAGAGTGGGACGGGGGGGACACAATGAGCAGTTCTTC
TRBV7-2	-	TRBJ2-1	TRBD2	CASSKPGLALEQFF	TGTGCCAGCAGCAAACCGGGACTAGCCCTTGAGCAGTTCTTC
TRBV2	-	TRBJ1-5	TRBD1	CASQTGSGNQPQHF	TGTGCCAGCCAGACAGGGAGTGGCAATCAGCCCCAGCATTTT
TRBV30	-	TRBJ1-3	-	CAWTNRGVFYF	TGTGCCTGGACTAATAGAGGGGTCTTTTATTTT
TRBV20-1	-	TRBJ2-1	TRBD2	CSATSGREQFF	TGCAGTGCAACGAGCGGGAGAGAGCAGTTCTTC
TRBV5-5	-	TRBJ1-4	-	CASSLGLLDQTTNEKLFF	TGTGCCAGCAGCTTGGGTTTACTCGACCAAACAACTAATGAAAAACTGTTTTTT
TRBV28	-	TRBJ2-7	-	CASSSPHRGVSYEQYF	TGTGCCAGCAGTTCCCCCCATAGGGGGGTCTCCTACGAGCAGTACTTC
TRBV29-1	-	TRBJ2-3	-	CSVDKSTADTQYF	TGCAGCGTTGATAAGTCGACAGCAGATACGCAGTATTTT
TRBV15	-	TRBJ1-5	-	CATSRDDQPQHF	TGTGCCACCAGCAGAGATGACCAGCCCCAGCATTTT
TRBV11-2	-	TRBJ2-7	-	CASSTHDSYEQYF	TGTGCCAGCAGTACCCACGACTCCTACGAGCAGTACTTC
TRBV6-5	once	TRBJ1-3	-	CASSALLGNTIYF	TGTGCCAGCAGCGCCCTACTGGGAAACACCATATATTTT
TRBV5-4	-	TRBJ2-3	TRBD2	CASRGAGGTDTQYF	TGTGCCAGCAGGGGAGCGGGGGGCACAGATACGCAGTATTTT
TRBV27	-	TRBJ2-3	TRBD1	CASSLRSGGTSTDTQYF	TGTGCCAGCAGTTTAAGGTCAGGGGGCACTAGCACAGATACGCAGTATTTT
TRBV6-2/TRBV6-3	-	TRBJ2-3	TRBD2	CASSYPTSGRAVDTQYF	TGTGCCAGCAGTTATCCGACTAGCGGGAGGGCCGTAGATACGCAGTATTTT
TRBV5-6	-	TRBJ2-5	TRBD2	CASSSRLAGIQETQYF	TGTGCCAGCAGCTCCAGGCTAGCGGGGATCCAAGAGACCCAGTACTTC
TRBV6-2/TRBV6-3	-	TRBJ2-7	-	CASSSRDTKQYF	TGTGCCAGCAGTTCCAGGGACACGAAGCAGTACTTC
TRBV4-2	-	TRBJ1-1	TRBD1	CASSQGPAGTGGMNTEAFF	TGTGCCAGCAGCCAAGGGCCTGCCGGGACAGGGGGCATGAACACTGAAGCTTTCTTT
TRBV6-1	-	TRBJ1-1	TRBD1	CASREQGADKNTEAFF	TGTGCCAGCAGGGAACAGGGGGCCGATAAGAACACTGAAGCTTTCTTT
TRBV28	-	TRBJ2-5	-	CASSLARETQYF	TGTGCCAGCAGTTTAGCAAGAGAGACCCAGTACTTC
TRBV18	-	TRBJ2-7	-	CASSPRATWEQYF	TGTGCCAGCTCACCACGGGCGACCTGGGAGCAGTACTTC
TRBV30	-	TRBJ2-1	TRBD2	CAWGQSPGLGDLGQFF	TGTGCCTGGGGACAATCCCCGGGACTAGGGGATCTCGGGCAGTTCTTC
TRBV5-1	-	TRBJ2-1	TRBD2	CASSYRDYLYNEQFF	TGCGCCAGCAGCTACCGGGACTACCTATACAATGAGCAGTTCTTC
TRBV30	-	TRBJ1-6	-	CAWSGGANNSPLHF	TGTGCCTGGTCCGGGGGGGCGAATAATTCACCCCTCCACTTT
TRBV6-5	-	TRBJ1-3	-	CASRDKVSGNTIYF	TGTGCCAGCAGAGATAAGGTCTCTGGGAACACCATATATTTT